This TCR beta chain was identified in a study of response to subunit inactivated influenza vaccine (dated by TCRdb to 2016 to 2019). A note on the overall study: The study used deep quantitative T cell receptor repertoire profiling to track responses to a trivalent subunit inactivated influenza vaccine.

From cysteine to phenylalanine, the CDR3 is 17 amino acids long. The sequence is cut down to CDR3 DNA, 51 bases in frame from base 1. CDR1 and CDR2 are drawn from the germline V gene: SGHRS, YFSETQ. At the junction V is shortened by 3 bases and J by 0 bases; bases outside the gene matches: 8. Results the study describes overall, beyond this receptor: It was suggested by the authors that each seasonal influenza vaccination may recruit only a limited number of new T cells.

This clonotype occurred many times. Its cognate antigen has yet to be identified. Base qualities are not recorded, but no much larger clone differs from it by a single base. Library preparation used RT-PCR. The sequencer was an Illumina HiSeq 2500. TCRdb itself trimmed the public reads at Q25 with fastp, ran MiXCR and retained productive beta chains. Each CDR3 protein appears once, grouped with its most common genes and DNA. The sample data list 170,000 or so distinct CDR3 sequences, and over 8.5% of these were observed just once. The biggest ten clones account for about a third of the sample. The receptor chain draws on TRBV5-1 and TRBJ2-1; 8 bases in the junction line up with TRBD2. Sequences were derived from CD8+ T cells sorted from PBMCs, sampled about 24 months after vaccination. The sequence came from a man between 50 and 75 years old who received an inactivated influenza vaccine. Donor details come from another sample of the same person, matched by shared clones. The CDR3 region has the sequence CASSWTTSVISYNEQFF. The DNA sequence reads TGCGCCAGCAGCTGGACGACTAGCGTGATCTCCTACAATGAGCAGTTCTTC.